The rows below give T cell receptor beta chains drawn from one sample of a study of a mutant IDH1 vaccine in newly diagnosed glioma. Profiling relied on immunoSEQ multiplex PCR, and the TCRdb table lists in-frame clones only, not all of them. The table shows tens of thousands of clones, with about four fifths occurring only once. The material sequenced was PBMCs, taken from a glioma patient treated with radiotherapy, temozolomide or both. The receptor source for this set is a woman between 45 and 65 years old with glioma. Both conserved end residues are part of each CDR3. D genes are given only for firm matches. Clone size is stated in some rows and not others, as once, few, many or a class when expanded.

J,D,V,size,CDR3,DNA
TRBJ1-3,.,TRBV5-1,once,CASSLPQQGSGNTIYF,TGCGCCAGCAGCTTGCCCCAGCAGGGGTCTGGAAACACCATATATTTT
TRBJ1-6,.,TRBV27,.,CASSRWGVTYNSPLHF,TGTGCCAGCAGTCGATGGGGGGTAACCTATAATTCACCCCTCCACTTT
TRBJ2-1,TRBD2,TRBV5-1,.,CASSLGGGYNEQFF,TGCGCCAGCAGCTTGGGCGGGGGCTACAATGAGCAGTTCTTC
TRBJ2-7,TRBD1,TRBV7-2,few,CASSQTGEQYF,TGTGCCAGCAGCCAGACAGGGGAGCAGTACTTC
TRBJ1-2,.,TRBV25-1,.,CASSEQGLGGYTF,TGTGCCAGCAGTGAGCAGGGTCTAGGGGGCTACACCTTC
TRBJ2-1,.,TRBV27,.,CASSSVGSRFYNEQFF,TGTGCCAGCAGTTCGGTAGGCTCACGGTTCTACAATGAGCAGTTCTTC
TRBJ2-7,.,TRBV27,.,CASSSLRAPYEQYF,TGTGCCAGCAGTTCCTTGAGGGCCCCCTACGAGCAGTACTTC
TRBJ2-3,.,TRBV9,.,CASSGGPRDTQYF,TGTGCCAGCAGCGGGGGGCCGCGGGATACGCAGTATTTT
TRBJ2-5,.,TRBV4-2,.,CASSQDLYRGRQETQYF,TGTGCCAGCAGCCAAGATCTCTACCGGGGAAGACAAGAGACCCAGTACTTC
TRBJ2-2,TRBD1,TRBV2,few,CASSFDRGPGELFF,TGTGCCAGCAGTTTTGACAGGGGGCCCGGGGAGCTGTTTTTT
TRBJ1-2,TRBD1,TRBV19,.,CASSRLQGANNYGYTF,TGTGCCAGTAGTAGATTACAGGGGGCCAATAACTATGGCTACACCTTC
TRBJ1-6,.,TRBV27,.,CASSLSPARTTNSPLHF,TGTGCCAGCAGTTTAAGCCCAGCACGCACTACAAATTCACCCCTCCACTTT
TRBJ2-2,.,TRBV5-6,.,CASSLGGAGELFF,TGTGCCAGCAGCTTGGGAGGGGCCGGGGAGCTGTTTTTT
TRBJ1-2,.,TRBV19,.,CASSSGWVKGGYTF,TGTGCCAGTAGTTCAGGATGGGTAAAGGGTGGCTACACCTTC
TRBJ2-3,.,TRBV5-5,.,CASSLARDTQYF,TGTGCCAGCAGCTTGGCGAGAGATACGCAGTATTTT
TRBJ2-6,.,TRBV30,few,CAWSSSGANVLTF,TGTGCCTGGAGTTCCTCTGGGGCCAACGTCCTGACTTTC
TRBJ2-5,.,TRBV7-2,.,CASSAWGGRGTQYF,TGTGCCAGCAGCGCGTGGGGGGGCAGGGGGACCCAGTACTTC
TRBJ1-3,.,TRBV29-1,few,CSAGHIGNTIYF,TGCAGCGCCGGACATATAGGAAACACCATATATTTT
TRBJ2-7,.,TRBV5-6,.,CASSRGGIFEQYF,TGTGCCAGCAGCCGTGGGGGGATCTTCGAGCAGTACTTC
TRBJ2-2,.,TRBV27,.,CASSSQTPGTGELFF,TGTGCCAGCAGTTCCCAGACACCTGGGACGGGGGAGCTGTTTTTT
TRBJ1-1,.,TRBV9,.,CASSVVPGLPTEAFF,TGTGCCAGCAGCGTAGTGCCCGGCTTGCCCACTGAAGCTTTCTTT
TRBJ1-3,TRBD1,TRBV10-3,.,CAISSGTGGSGNTIYF,TGTGCCATCAGCAGCGGGACAGGGGGCTCTGGAAACACCATATATTTT
TRBJ2-3,TRBD2,TRBV4-1,.,CASSQGMSSGEDTQYF,TGCGCCAGCAGCCAAGGGATGTCTAGCGGGGAAGATACGCAGTATTTT
TRBJ1-6,TRBD1,TRBV5-4,.,CASSLRGQGRLDSPLHF,TGTGCCAGCAGCTTGCGGGGACAGGGGAGACTGGATTCACCCCTCCACTTT
TRBJ1-5,.,TRBV2,.,CASSQQGNSNQPQHF,TGTGCCAGCAGTCAACAGGGTAATAGCAATCAGCCCCAGCATTTT
TRBJ1-3,.,TRBV2,.,CASSVDGNTIYF,TGTGCCAGCAGTGTAGATGGAAACACCATATATTTT
TRBJ1-2,TRBD1,TRBV28,.,CASSLDRGFGYTF,TGTGCCAGCAGTTTGGACAGGGGGTTTGGCTACACCTTC
TRBJ2-7,TRBD1,TRBV6-5,.,CASSIGTGVAEQYF,TGTGCCAGCAGTATAGGGACAGGGGTCGCTGAGCAGTACTTC
TRBJ2-5,.,TRBV25-1,.,CASRAPDETQYF,TGTGCCAGCAGGGCCCCGGATGAGACCCAGTACTTC
TRBJ2-7,.,TRBV9,.,CASSPRLAPTYEQYF,TGTGCCAGCAGCCCGAGACTTGCCCCGACCTACGAGCAGTACTTC
TRBJ2-1,.,TRBV6-5,.,CASSYGGGRSYNEQFF,TGTGCCAGCAGTTACGGGGGGGGCCGCTCCTACAATGAGCAGTTCTTC